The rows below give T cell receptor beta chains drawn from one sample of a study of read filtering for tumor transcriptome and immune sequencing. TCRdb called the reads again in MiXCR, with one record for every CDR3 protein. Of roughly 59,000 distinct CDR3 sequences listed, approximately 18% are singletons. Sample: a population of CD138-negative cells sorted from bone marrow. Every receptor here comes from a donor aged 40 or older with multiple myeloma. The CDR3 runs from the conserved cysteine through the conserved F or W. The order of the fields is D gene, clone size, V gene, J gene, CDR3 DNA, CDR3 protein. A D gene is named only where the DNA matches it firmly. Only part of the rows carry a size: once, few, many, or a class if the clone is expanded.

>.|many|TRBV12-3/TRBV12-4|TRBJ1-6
TGTGCCAGCAGTGCTCCGGGGCCTTCACCCCTCCACTTT
CASSAPGPSPLHF
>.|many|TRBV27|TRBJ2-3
TGTGCCAGCAGCACCCCCGATACGCAGTATTTT
CASSTPDTQYF
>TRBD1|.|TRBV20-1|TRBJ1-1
TGCAGTGCTAGAGATCGCCAAGGAGCCAGGGGGAGGTGGGACACTGAAGCTTTCTTT
CSARDRQGARGRWDTEAFF
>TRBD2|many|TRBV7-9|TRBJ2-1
TGTGCCAGCAGCTTAACAGTAAGGCGGGGGGGCTCCTACAATGAGCAGTTCTTC
CASSLTVRRGGSYNEQFF
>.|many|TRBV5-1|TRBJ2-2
TGCGCCAGCAGCCGAAACACCGGGGAGCTGTTTTTT
CASSRNTGELFF
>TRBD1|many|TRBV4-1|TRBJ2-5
TGCGCCAGCAGCGCCTCGATACCGACAGGGAATCAAGAGACCCAGTACTTC
CASSASIPTGNQETQYF
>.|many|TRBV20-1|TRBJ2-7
TGCAGTGCTAGTAACGTGGACGAGCAGTACTTC
CSASNVDEQYF
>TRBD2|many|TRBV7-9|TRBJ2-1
TGTGCCAGCAGTACCGGGACTAGCGGGAGACTCCTCTCCTACAATGAGCAGTTCTTC
CASSTGTSGRLLSYNEQFF
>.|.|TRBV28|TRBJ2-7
TGTGCCAGCAGTACGACCCCCTACGAGCAGTACTTC
CASSTTPYEQYF
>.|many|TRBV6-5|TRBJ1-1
TGTGCCAGCAGTTCCAATACAGTACACAACACTGAAGCTTTCTTT
CASSSNTVHNTEAFF
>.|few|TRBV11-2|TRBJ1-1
TGTGCCAGCAGCAGAAATGTGGGGAACACTGAAGCTTTCTTT
CASSRNVGNTEAFF
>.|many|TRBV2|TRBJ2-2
TGTGCCAGCCAGGTAGAGGACACCGGGGAGCTGTTTTTT
CASQVEDTGELFF
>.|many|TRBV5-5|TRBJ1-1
TGTGCCAGCAGCTTACAGGCGAACACTGAAGCTTTCTTT
CASSLQANTEAFF
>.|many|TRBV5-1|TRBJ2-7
TGCGCCAGCAGTCGGGACCGATGGTACGAGCAGTACTTC
CASSRDRWYEQYF
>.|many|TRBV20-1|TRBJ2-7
TGCAGTGCCCCCAGGTCCTCCGAGCAGTACTTC
CSAPRSSEQYF
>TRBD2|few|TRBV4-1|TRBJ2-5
TGTGCCAGCAGCCAAGAACCGCCCGGACTAGCGGAGTACCAAGAGACCCAGTACTTC
CASSQEPPGLAEYQETQYF
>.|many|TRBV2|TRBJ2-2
TGTGCCAGCAGCCCAACCGGACTACTGCTGAACACCGGGGAGCTGTTTTTT
CASSPTGLLLNTGELFF
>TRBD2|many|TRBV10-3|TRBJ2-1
TGTGCCATCAGTGAAGCGGGAGGGTTTGACAATGAGCAGTTCTTC
CAISEAGGFDNEQFF
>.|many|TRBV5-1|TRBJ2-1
TGCGCCAGCAGCTTGTTCGTTAGGGCGTCGCGAATCCATGAGCAGTTCTTC
CASSLFVRASRIHEQFF
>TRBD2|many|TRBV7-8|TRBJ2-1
TGTGCCAGCAGCTTAGACGGGAGGGCCTTCGATGAGCAGTTCTTC
CASSLDGRAFDEQFF
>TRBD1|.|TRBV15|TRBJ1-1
TGTGCCACCAGCCCTCGGACAGGGAGTAACACTGAAGCTTTCTTT
CATSPRTGSNTEAFF
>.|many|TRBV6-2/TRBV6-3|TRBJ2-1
TGTGCCGTCCAAGATGGGTACAATGAGCAGTTCTTC
CAVQDGYNEQFF
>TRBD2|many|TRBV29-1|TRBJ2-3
TGCAGCGTTCCAGCCGGAGCGGGAGCGGATACGCAGTATTTT
CSVPAGAGADTQYF
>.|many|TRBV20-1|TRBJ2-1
TGCAGTGCTAGGTCCCGGGCCACCGTTTGGGATGAGCAGTTCTTC
CSARSRATVWDEQFF
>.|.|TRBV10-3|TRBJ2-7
TGTGCCATCAGTGTTGAGGAATACGAGCAATACTTC
CAISVEEYEQYF
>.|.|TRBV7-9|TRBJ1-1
TGTGCCAGCAGCTTAGCAACAGGGAGCACTGAAGCTTTCTTT
CASSLATGSTEAFF
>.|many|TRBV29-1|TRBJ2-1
TGCAGCGTTCGTATATCGGGGGCGGGCAATGAGCAGTTCTTC
CSVRISGAGNEQFF
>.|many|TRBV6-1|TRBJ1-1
TGTGCCAGCAGTGAATCGGGGGACACTGAAGCTTTCTTT
CASSESGDTEAFF
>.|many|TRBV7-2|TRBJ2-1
TGTGCCAGCAGACACCCACAGACCTCAGTCTACAATGAGCAGTTCTTC
CASRHPQTSVYNEQFF
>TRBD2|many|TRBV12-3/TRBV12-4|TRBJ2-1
TGTGCCAGCAGTTTATTGGGACTAGCGAATGAGCAGTTCTTC
CASSLLGLANEQFF
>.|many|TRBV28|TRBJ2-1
TGTGCCAGCAGCCCGGCTTGGGCCTATGAGCAGTTCTTC
CASSPAWAYEQFF
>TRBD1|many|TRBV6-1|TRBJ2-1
TGTGCCAGCAGTGAAGTAATAGGGGGCTACTACAATGAGCAGTTCTTC
CASSEVIGGYYNEQFF
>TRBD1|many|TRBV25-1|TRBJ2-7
TGTGCCAGCAGTGATCCTGGGACAGGGGCCTACGAGCAGTACTTC
CASSDPGTGAYEQYF
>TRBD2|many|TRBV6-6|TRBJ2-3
TGTGCCAGCAGTCGCGGGGGGGCAAGCACAGATACGCAGTATTTT
CASSRGGASTDTQYF
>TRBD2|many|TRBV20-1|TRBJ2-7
TGCAGTGCTAGAGCCCCTTTGGGCGGGGGTTCGGGCGAGCAGTACTTC
CSARAPLGGGSGEQYF
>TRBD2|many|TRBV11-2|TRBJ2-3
TGTGCCAGCAGCCCGCGATCAGCGGGGGGTTTCACAGATACGCAGTATTTT
CASSPRSAGGFTDTQYF
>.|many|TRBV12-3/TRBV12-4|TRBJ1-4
TGTGCCAGCAGTTCAGGGGTTGGTGCGGAAAAACTGTTTTTT
CASSSGVGAEKLFF
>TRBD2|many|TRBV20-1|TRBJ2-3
TGCAGTGCGGGACTAGCGGGAACAGATACGCAGTATTTT
CSAGLAGTDTQYF
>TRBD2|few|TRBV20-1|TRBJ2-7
TGCAGTGCGGGTTTAGCGGGAGGTACTATTTACGAGCAGTACTTC
CSAGLAGGTIYEQYF
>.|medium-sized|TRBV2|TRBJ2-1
TGTGCCAGCATGGGTAGGTTCGATGAGCAGTTCTTC
CASMGRFDEQFF
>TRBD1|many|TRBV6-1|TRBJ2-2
TGTGCCAGCAGGGACCCGGGACAGGTGAACACCGGGGAGCTGTTTTTT
CASRDPGQVNTGELFF
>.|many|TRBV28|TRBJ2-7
TGTGCCAGCACCCTCGGCAGGGTGCTAGACGAGCAGTACTTC
CASTLGRVLDEQYF
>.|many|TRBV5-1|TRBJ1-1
TGCGCCAGCAGCTTAGGAGACGGTGCTTCGGGCTTTTTCTTT
CASSLGDGASGFFF
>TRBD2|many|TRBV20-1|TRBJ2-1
TGCAGTGCTAGAGATCTCGTGGGACTAGCGGGGGACGGTGAGCAGTTCTTC
CSARDLVGLAGDGEQFF
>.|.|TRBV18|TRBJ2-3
TGTGCCAGCTCACCTCCCAGAGCAGACCATCGGGGCACGCAGTATTTT
CASSPPRADHRGTQYF
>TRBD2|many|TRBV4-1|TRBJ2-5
TGCGCCAGCAGCCAAGAGAGCGGGAGGGCGCAAGAGACCCAGTACTTC
CASSQESGRAQETQYF
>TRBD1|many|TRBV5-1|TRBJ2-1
TGCGCCAGCAGCCTACAGGGGTTATCCTACAATGAGCAGTTCTTC
CASSLQGLSYNEQFF
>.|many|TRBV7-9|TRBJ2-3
TGTGCCAGCAGCGGTGGAGCCGGCACAGATACGCAGTATTTT
CASSGGAGTDTQYF
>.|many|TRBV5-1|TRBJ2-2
TGCGCCAGCAGCTCCAATAGCGCCGACACCGGGGAGCTGTTTTTT
CASSSNSADTGELFF
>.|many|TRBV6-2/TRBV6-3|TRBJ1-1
TGTGCCAGCAGTCGGGGGGCTGAAGCTTTCTTT
CASSRGAEAFF
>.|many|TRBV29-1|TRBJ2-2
TGCAGCGTCCAGGGCAGGAACACCGGGGAGCTGTTTTTT
CSVQGRNTGELFF